These 16 T cell receptor beta chains came from one sample sequenced in a study of T cell responses to AZD1222 COVID-19 vaccine. The assay was immunoSEQ multiplex PCR, and TCRdb's table has in-frame clones only and misses some. Found here are about 85,000 clones, around 90% of them singletons; the top ten hold 4.5% to 6%. Sequenced material: peripheral blood, taken on day 0 of AZD1222 vaccination. These receptors all come from an adult in good health.

This clone is a singleton in its sample. The J gene is TRBJ1-2, the V gene TRBV29-1; D is ambiguous. Germline V gene lookup returns CDR1 SQVTM and CDR2 ANQGSEA. The CDR3 has 10 amino acids. In nucleotides, the CDR3 is TGCACGGTCAGTAACTATGGCTACACCTTC. Amino acids: CTVSNYGYTF.

V usage is TRBV5-1 and J usage is TRBJ1-3; TRBD1 matches 7 bases. The ends lost 4 bases at V and 0 bases at J; junction bases unmatched: 13. The CDR3 totals 18 residues. Germline V gene data show CDR1 as SGHRS and CDR2 as YFSETQ. The CDR3 spells CASSLRDSGLYSGNTIYF. The CDR3 DNA reads TGCGCCAGCAGCCTCCGGGACAGTGGACTCTACTCTGGAAACACCATATATTTT.

This sequence joins TRBV24-1 and TRBJ1-5, with 7 bases aligning to TRBD1. The germline V gene encodes CDR1 KGHDR and CDR2 SFDVKD. The CDR3 totals 13 residues. V was clipped by 10 bases and J by 0 bases; unmatched bases: 2. The CDR3 DNA reads TGTGCCACAGGGACAGCTAGCAATCAGCCCCAGCATTTT. This translates into CATGTASNQPQHF.

J is TRBJ1-5 and V is TRBV2, with no clear D. Trimming stripped 5 bases from V and 3 bases from J, with 11 bases between. The CDR3 sequence is 14 residues long. Germline CDR1 reads SNHLY; CDR2 reads FYNNEI. DNA of the CDR3: TGTGCCAGCAGTCGTACAGCGGTCAATCAGCCCCAGCATTTT. Protein: CASSRTAVNQPQHF.

In its sample, this clone was seen once. The chain employs TRBV7-8 and TRBJ2-5; tentatively, D is TRBD1 (5 bases). The CDR3 length is 14 residues. Germline CDR1 reads SGHVS; CDR2 reads FQNEAQ. V lost 7 bases, J lost 5 bases, and 17 bases lay in between. CDR3 sequence reads: CASTLGVGLETQYF. In DNA, the CDR3 is TGTGCCAGCACCCTAGGGGTAGGGTTGGAGACCCAGTACTTC.

CDR3 sequence reads: CASSLLGTSGSGETQYF. The CDR3 DNA reads TGCGCCAGCAGCTTGCTTGGGACTAGCGGGAGTGGGGAGACCCAGTACTTC. The genes are TRBV5-1 and TRBJ2-5, with 14 bases matching TRBD2. Germline values: CDR1 SGHRS, CDR2 YFSETQ. The CDR3 has 17 residues. V shed 1 base and J 5 bases; nucleotides not matched to a gene: 7.

The chain has TRBV27 and TRBJ1-1, with a weak D call TRBD1 (5 bases). The CDR3 covers 15 residues. The germline V gene has CDR1 MNHEY and CDR2 SMNVEV (reference sequence). V dropped 7 bases and J dropped 1 base, with 16 bases sitting between them. CDR3 amino acids: CASTITATGNTEAFF. The CDR3 DNA sequence: TGTGCCAGCACCATAACAGCAACAGGGAACACTGAAGCTTTCTTT.

The gene calls are TRBV19 and TRBJ1-2; 8 bases align to TRBD1. The CDR3 is made up of 14 amino acids. The germline gives CDR1 LNHDA, CDR2 SQIVND (reference sequence). Trimming at V came to 6 bases and at J to 4 bases, leaving 7 bases not matched to a gene. The DNA of the CDR3 is TGTGCCAGTAGCACCCGGACAGGGCCCTATGGCTACACCTTC. This gives the protein CASSTRTGPYGYTF.

The V and J genes are TRBV19 and TRBJ2-7; TRBD2 matches at 11 bases. V shed 5 bases, J shed 1 base, and the junction held 4 bases outside the gene matches. This CDR3 spans 15 amino acids. Germline CDR1 and CDR2: LNHDA and SQIVND (reference sequence). CDR3 residues: CASSFLAGGSYEQYF. The CDR3 DNA sequence: TGTGCCAGTAGTTTCCTAGCGGGAGGTTCCTACGAGCAGTACTTC. Looking up the rest from reference TRBV19 and TRBJ2-7 gives the full variable domain: DGGITQSPKYLFRKEGQNVTLSCEQNLNHDAMYWYRQDPGQGLRLIYYSQIVNDFQKGDIAEGYSVSREKKESFPLTVTSAQKNPTAFYLCASSFLAGGSYEQYFGPGTRLTVT.

The chain is built from TRBV27 and TRBJ2-7; the D is unclear. Germline V gene sequence: CDR1 MNHEY, CDR2 SMNVEV (reference sequence). CDR3 length: 12 residues. V gave up 2 bases and J gave up 3 bases, with 5 bases separating them. CDR3 sequence (DNA): TGTGCCAGCAGTTTAATCGGCTACGAGCAGTACTTC. Translation: CASSLIGYEQYF.

A few counts support this clone. J is TRBJ2-3 and V is TRBV6-5; tentative D call: TRBD2 (5 bases). The CDR3 loop spans 12 amino acids. Germline-derived CDR1 and CDR2 are MNHEY and SVGAGI. V was pared by 5 bases and J by 5 bases, with 8 bases between. CDR3 region: CASSRTGDTQYF. CDR3 DNA sequence: TGTGCCAGCAGTAGGACTGGAGATACGCAGTATTTT.

The chain uses TRBV2 and TRBJ1-2; 7 bases line up with TRBD1. The CDR3 is 13 amino acids. Trimming removed 8 bases from V and 4 bases from J; junction bases left unmatched: 7. Per the germline V gene, CDR1 is SNHLY and CDR2 is FYNNEI. The CDR3 DNA is TGTGCCAGCGGAAGACAGGGACCCTATGGCTACACCTTC. Encoded protein: CASGRQGPYGYTF.

The J gene is TRBJ2-1, the V gene TRBV11-3, with D possibly TRBD1 on 6 matching bases. Germline V gives CDR1 SGHNT, CDR2 YENEEA. CDR3 length equals 13 residues. V was cut by 4 bases and J by 6 bases, with 10 bases left in between. The CDR3 sequence is CASSSTGFNEQFF. The CDR3, as DNA: TGTGCCAGCAGCTCGACAGGATTCAATGAGCAGTTCTTC. Filled out from reference TRBV11-3 and TRBJ2-1, the complete variable domain reads EAGVVQSPRYKIIEKKQPVAFWCNPISGHNTLYWYLQNLGQGPELLIRYENEEAVDDSQLPKDRFSAERLKGVDSTLKIQPAELGDSAVYLCASSSTGFNEQFFGPGTRLTVL.

The chain joins TRBV19 to TRBJ2-1; D unclear. CDR3 length: 12 amino acids. From germline, CDR1 is LNHDA and CDR2 SQIVND (reference sequence). V was shortened by 3 bases and J by 10 bases, with 10 bases between the two germline ends. This CDR3 is CASSMLLNEQFF. The CDR3 bases are TGTGCCAGTAGTATGCTACTGAACGAGCAGTTCTTC.

J is TRBJ2-2 and V is TRBV11-2, with 7 bases identical to TRBD1. V shed 2 bases, J shed 5 bases, and the junction held 11 bases outside the gene matches. Germline lookup yields CDR1 SGHAT and CDR2 FQNNGV. CDR3 length equals 17 residues. The CDR3 reads CASSLRGPSQLTGELFF. The DNA for the CDR3 is TGTGCCAGCAGCTTAAGGGGGCCTAGTCAGTTAACCGGGGAGCTGTTTTTT.

The chain employs TRBV6-1 and TRBJ1-1, with D unresolved. CDR1 is MNHNS, CDR2 SASEGT, per germline. This CDR3 is built from 14 residues. Trimming shortened V by 2 bases and J by 9 bases, and 16 bases separated the two germline ends. In nucleotides, the CDR3 is TGTGCCAGCAGTGAATCACTCATGGGCCTCCAAGCTTTCTTT. It specifies CASSESLMGLQAFF.